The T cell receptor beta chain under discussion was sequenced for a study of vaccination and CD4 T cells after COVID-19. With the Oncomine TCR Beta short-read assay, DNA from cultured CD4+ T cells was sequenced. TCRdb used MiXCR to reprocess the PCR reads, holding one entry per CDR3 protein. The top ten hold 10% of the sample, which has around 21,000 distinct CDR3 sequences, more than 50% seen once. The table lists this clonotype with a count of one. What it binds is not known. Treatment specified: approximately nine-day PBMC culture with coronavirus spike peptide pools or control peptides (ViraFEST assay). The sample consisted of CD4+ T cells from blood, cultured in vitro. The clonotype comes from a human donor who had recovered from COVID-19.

The CDR3 here is CASSSQTGGSYEQYF. The CDR3 DNA is TGTGCCAGCAGTTCACAAACCGGCGGCTCCTACGAGCAGTACTTC. The chain employs TRBV7-6 and TRBJ2-7, with no clear D. Germline CDR1 SGHVS, CDR2 FNYEAQ. CDR3 length: 15 residues. The V end was cut by 6 bases, the J end by 0 bases, with 15 bases between.